This TCR beta chain is drawn from a study of patients and donors after allogeneic stem cell transplantation. Each CDR3 protein is one row after TCRdb ran MiXCR on the RT-PCR reads. The data show about 960,000 distinct CDR3 sequences, with approximately 18% seen just once and 5% to 7.5% held by the top ten. Per germline, CDR1 MNHNS and CDR2 SASEGT. This CDR3 has 15 amino acids. The V gene end was trimmed by 6 bases and the J gene end by 7 bases; junction bases not matched to a gene: 12. The sequencing input was blood, either unsorted or a sorted T cell fraction (not recorded which). This TCR was sampled from a human donor who was either an allogeneic HSCT recipient or a stem cell or donor lymphocyte infusion donor (not recorded which). It is not recorded whose cells these are; they may come from a transplant donor. The rearrangement links TRBV6-1 to TRBJ2-7; TRBD1 matches at 10 bases. CDR3 amino acids: CASSLRGQGLGEQYF. As DNA, the CDR3 is TGTGCCAGCAGCTTACGGGGACAGGGGCTCGGGGAGCAGTACTTC.